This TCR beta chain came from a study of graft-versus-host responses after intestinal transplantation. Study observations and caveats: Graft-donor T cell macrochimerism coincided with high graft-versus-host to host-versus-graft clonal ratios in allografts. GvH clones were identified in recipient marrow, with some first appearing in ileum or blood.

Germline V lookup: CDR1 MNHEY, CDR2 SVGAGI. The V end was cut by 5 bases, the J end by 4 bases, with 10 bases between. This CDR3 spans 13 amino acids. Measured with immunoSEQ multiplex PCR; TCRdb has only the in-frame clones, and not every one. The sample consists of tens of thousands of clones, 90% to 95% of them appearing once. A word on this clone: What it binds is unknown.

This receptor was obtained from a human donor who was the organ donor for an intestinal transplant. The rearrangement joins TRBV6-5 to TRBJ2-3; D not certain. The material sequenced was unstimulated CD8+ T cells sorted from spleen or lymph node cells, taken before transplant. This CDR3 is CASSPPLADTQYF. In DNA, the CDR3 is TGTGCCAGCAGTCCACCTTTAGCAGATACGCAGTATTTT.